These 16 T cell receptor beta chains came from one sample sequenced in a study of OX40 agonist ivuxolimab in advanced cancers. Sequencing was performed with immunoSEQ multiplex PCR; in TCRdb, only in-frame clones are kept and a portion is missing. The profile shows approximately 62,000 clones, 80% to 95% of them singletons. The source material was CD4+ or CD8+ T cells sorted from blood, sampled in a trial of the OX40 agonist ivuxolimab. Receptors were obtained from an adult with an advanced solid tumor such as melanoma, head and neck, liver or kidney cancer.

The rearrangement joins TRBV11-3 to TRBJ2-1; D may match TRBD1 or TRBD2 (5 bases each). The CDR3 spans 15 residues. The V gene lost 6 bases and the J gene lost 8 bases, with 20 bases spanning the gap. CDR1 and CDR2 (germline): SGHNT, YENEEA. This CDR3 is CASSLREFCYHEQFF. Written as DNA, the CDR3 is TGTGCCAGCAGTCTCAGGGAGTTCTGTTACCATGAGCAGTTCTTC.

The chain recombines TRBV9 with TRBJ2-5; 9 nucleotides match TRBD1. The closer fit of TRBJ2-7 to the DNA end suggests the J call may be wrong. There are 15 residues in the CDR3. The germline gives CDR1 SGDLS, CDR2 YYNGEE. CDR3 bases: TGTGCCAGCAGCCCCCCAGGGACAGGGACCTACGAGCAGTACTTC. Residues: CASSPPGTGTYEQYF.

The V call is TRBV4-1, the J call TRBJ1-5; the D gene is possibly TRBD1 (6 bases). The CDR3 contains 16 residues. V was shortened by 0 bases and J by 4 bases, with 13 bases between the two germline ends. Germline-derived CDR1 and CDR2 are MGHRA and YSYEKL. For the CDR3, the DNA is TGCGCCAGCAGCCAAGAAAGGGTACAGGGTAATCAGCCCCAGCATTTT. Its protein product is CASSQERVQGNQPQHF.

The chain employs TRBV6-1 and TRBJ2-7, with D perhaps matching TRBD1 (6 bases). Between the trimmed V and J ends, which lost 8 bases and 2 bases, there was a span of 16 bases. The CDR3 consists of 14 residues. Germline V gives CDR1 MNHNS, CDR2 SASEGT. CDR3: CASQGGGSPYEQYF. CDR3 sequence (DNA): TGTGCCAGCCAAGGTGGGGGCAGCCCCTACGAGCAGTACTTC.

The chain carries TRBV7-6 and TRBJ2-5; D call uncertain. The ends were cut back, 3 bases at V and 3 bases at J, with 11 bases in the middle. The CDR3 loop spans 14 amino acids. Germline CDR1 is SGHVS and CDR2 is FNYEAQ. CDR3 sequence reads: CASSFGVAEETQYF. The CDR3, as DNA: TGTGCCAGCAGCTTTGGAGTGGCCGAAGAGACCCAGTACTTC.

The CDR3 DNA is TGTGCCAGTAGCCGACAGGGGGCGGTCTACAATGAGCAGTTCTTC. Translation gives CASSRQGAVYNEQFF. The V and J genes are TRBV19 and TRBJ2-1, with 10 bases fitting TRBD1. The germline V gene has CDR1 LNHDA and CDR2 SQIVND (reference sequence). CDR3 length: 15 residues. V shed 6 bases and J 3 bases; nucleotides not matched to a gene: 5.

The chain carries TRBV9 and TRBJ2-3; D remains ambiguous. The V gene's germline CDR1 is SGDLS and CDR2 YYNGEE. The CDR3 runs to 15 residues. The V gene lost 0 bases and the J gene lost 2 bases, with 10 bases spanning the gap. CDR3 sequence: CASSVATTSTDTQYF. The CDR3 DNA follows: TGTGCCAGCAGCGTAGCTACGACATCCACAGATACGCAGTATTTT.

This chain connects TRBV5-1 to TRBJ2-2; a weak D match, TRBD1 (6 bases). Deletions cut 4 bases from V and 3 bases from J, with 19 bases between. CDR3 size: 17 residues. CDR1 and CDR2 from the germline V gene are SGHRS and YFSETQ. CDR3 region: CASSPGWGREDTGELFF. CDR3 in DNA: TGCGCCAGCAGCCCTGGCTGGGGGCGCGAGGACACCGGGGAGCTGTTTTTT. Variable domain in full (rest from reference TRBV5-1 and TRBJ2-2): KAGVTQTPRYLIKTRGQQVTLSCSPISGHRSVSWYQQTPGQGLQFLFEYFSETQRNKGNFPGRFSGRQFSNSRSEMNVSTLELGDSALYLCASSPGWGREDTGELFFGEGSRLTVL.

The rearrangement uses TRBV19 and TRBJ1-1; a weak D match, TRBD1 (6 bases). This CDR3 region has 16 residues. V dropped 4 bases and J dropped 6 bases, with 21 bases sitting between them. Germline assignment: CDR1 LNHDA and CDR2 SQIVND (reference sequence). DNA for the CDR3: TGTGCCAGTAGTAGCCCCTGGGACAAGGGAAAAGCTGAAGCTTTCTTT. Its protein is CASSSPWDKGKAEAFF.

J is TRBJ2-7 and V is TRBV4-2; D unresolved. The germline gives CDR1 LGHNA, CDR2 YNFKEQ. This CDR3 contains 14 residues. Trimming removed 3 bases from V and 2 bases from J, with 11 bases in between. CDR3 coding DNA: TGTGCCAGCAGCCAGACGATAACCCCCTACGAGCAGTACTTC. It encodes CASSQTITPYEQYF.

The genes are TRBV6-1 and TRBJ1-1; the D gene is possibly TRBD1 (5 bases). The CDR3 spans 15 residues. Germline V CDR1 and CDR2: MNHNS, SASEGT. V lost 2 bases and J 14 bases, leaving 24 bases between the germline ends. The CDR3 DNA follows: TGTGCCAGCAGTGAATTTTTCGGATCCTGGGCAGGGAGGTTCTTT. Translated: CASSEFFGSWAGRFF.

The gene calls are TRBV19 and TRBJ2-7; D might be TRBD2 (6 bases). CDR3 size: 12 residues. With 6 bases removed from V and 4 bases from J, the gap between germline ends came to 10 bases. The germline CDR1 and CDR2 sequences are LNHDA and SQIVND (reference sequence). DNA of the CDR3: TGTGCCAGTAGCGGGAGTGCTTACGAGCAGTACTTC. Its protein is CASSGSAYEQYF.

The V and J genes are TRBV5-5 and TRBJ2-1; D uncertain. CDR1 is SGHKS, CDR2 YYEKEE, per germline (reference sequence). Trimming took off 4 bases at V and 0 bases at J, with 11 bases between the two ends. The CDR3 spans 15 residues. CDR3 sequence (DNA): TGTGCCAGCAGCGCGCCAGAGAGCTCCTACAATGAGCAGTTCTTC. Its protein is CASSAPESSYNEQFF.

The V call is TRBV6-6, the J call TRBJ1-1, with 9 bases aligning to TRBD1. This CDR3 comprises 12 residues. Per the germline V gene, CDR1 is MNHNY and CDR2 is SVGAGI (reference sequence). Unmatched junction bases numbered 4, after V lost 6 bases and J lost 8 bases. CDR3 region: CASRHGQGEAFF. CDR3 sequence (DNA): TGTGCCAGCAGACATGGACAGGGGGAAGCTTTCTTT.

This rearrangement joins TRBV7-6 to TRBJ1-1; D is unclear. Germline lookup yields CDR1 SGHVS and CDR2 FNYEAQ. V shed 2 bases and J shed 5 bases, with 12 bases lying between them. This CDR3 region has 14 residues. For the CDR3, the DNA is TGTGCCAGCAGCTTAAAAGAAAGTGGGACTGAAGCTTTCTTT. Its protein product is CASSLKESGTEAFF.

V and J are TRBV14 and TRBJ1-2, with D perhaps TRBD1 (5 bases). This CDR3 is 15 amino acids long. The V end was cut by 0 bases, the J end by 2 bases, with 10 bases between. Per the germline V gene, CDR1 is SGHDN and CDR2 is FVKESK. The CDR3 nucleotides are TGTGCCAGCAGCCAAGATACAGGAACGAACTATGGCTACACCTTC. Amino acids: CASSQDTGTNYGYTF.